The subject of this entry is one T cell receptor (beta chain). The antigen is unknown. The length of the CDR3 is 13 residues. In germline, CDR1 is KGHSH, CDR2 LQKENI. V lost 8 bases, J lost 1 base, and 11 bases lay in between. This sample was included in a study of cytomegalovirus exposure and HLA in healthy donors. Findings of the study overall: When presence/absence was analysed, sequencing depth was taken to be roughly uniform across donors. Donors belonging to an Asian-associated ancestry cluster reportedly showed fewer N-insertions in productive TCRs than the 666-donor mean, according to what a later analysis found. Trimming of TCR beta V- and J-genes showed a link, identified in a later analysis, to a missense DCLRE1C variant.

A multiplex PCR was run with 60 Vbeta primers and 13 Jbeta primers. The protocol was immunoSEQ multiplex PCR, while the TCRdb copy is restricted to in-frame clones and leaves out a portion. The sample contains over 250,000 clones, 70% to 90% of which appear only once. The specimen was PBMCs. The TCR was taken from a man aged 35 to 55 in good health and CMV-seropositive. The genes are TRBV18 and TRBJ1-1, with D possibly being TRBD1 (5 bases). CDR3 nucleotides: TGTGCCAGCCAGGGAGGACGGAACACTGAAGCTTTCTTT. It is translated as CASQGGRNTEAFF.